These 18 T cell receptor beta chains share one sample of origin, sequenced in a study of PD-1 blockade in classical Hodgkin lymphoma. There was relapse after autologous stem cell transplantation in every patient, and there was variation in brentuximab vedotin exposure. The table came from immunoSEQ multiplex PCR; TCRdb's copy has only in-frame clones and leaves some out. The top ten hold approximately 6% of the sample, which has fewer than 50,000 clones, about 88% seen once. The starting material was peripheral blood mononuclear cells (PBMCs), obtained before the second cycle of nivolumab. These receptors all come from a human donor with classical Hodgkin lymphoma.

V is TRBV28 and J is TRBJ1-2; D is perhaps TRBD1 (6 bases). Germline-derived CDR1 and CDR2 are MDHEN and SYDVKM. The CDR3 consists of 14 residues. Between the trimmed V and J ends, which lost 2 bases and 4 bases, there was a span of 11 bases. CDR3 nucleotide sequence: TGTGCCAGCAGTTTAGTCCAGGGGCGCTATGGCTACACCTTC. This translates into CASSLVQGRYGYTF.

The chain links TRBV5-1 to TRBJ1-2; D may be TRBD1 (6 bases). This CDR3 spans 17 amino acids. Per germline, CDR1 SGHRS and CDR2 YFSETQ. V lost 4 bases, J lost 4 bases, and 23 bases lay in between. The CDR3 loop reads CASSPSGIRQDAYGYTF. In nucleotides, the CDR3 is TGCGCCAGCAGCCCATCCGGTATTAGACAGGATGCCTATGGCTACACCTTC.

V and J are TRBV27 and TRBJ2-2; maybe TRBD1 (6 bases). The CDR3 has 13 residues. The V and J ends lost 11 bases and 4 bases respectively, with 14 bases between them. The V gene's germline CDR1 is MNHEY and CDR2 SMNVEV (reference sequence). Here the CDR3 DNA reads TGTGCCGCCGGCAGGGGTAGCACCGGGGAGCTGTTTTTT. It is translated as CAAGRGSTGELFF.

This sequence joins TRBV9 and TRBJ1-3; D may be TRBD1 (5 bases). Trimming removed 4 bases at V and 0 bases at J, with 14 bases between. The CDR3 runs 16 residues. Germline values: CDR1 SGDLS, CDR2 YYNGEE. CDR3 loop: CASSPLTGLSGNTIYF. Here the CDR3 DNA reads TGTGCCAGCAGCCCACTTACAGGTCTCTCTGGAAACACCATATATTTT.

V is TRBV11-2 and J is TRBJ2-1; no clear D. This CDR3 has 18 amino acids. V lost 4 bases to trimming and J lost 6 bases, with 25 bases between them. Germline V lookup: CDR1 SGHAT, CDR2 FQNNGV. The CDR3 DNA follows: TGTGCCAGCAGCTACCCCCAGGACCTAAAACGCCCCATCAATGAGCAGTTCTTC. Its protein is CASSYPQDLKRPINEQFF.

The chain combines TRBV7-3 with TRBJ2-2, with D tentatively TRBD1 (8 bases). This CDR3 spans 15 amino acids. V was clipped by 4 bases and J by 4 bases, with 13 bases between them. Germline assignment: CDR1 SGHTA and CDR2 FQGTGA. The CDR3 DNA is TGTGCCAGCAGCTACACAGGGGGGGTCACCGGGGAGCTGTTTTTT. This gives the protein CASSYTGGVTGELFF. The full variable domain, completed using reference TRBV7-3 and TRBJ2-2, is GAGVSQTPSNKVTEKGKYVELRCDPISGHTALYWYRQSLGQGPEFLIYFQGTGAADDSGLPNDRFFAVRPEGSVSTLKIQRTERGDSAVYLCASSYTGGVTGELFFGEGSRLTVL.

This chain uses TRBV5-5 with TRBJ1-2; D not certain. The CDR3 contains 13 residues. The ends were cut back, 4 bases at V and 9 bases at J, with 16 bases in the middle. Germline lookup yields CDR1 SGHKS and CDR2 YYEKEE (reference sequence). The CDR3 region has the DNA TGTGCCAGCAGCCCGGGTGAGGGTTGGAGCTACACCTTC. Protein sequence: CASSPGEGWSYTF.

The V gene is TRBV11-3, the J gene TRBJ1-1; no clear D gene. V lost 3 bases and J 6 bases, leaving 17 bases between the germline ends. The CDR3 covers 15 residues. Germline V lookup: CDR1 SGHNT, CDR2 YENEEA. The CDR3 protein is CASSFRGSMGSEAFF. DNA of the CDR3: TGTGCCAGCAGCTTCCGGGGTTCCATGGGGTCTGAAGCTTTCTTT.

The rearrangement uses TRBV9 and TRBJ2-3, with a possible D match to TRBD1 (5 bases). CDR1 is SGDLS, CDR2 YYNGEE, per germline. The CDR3 loop spans 15 amino acids. Trimming stripped 0 bases from V and 4 bases from J, with 12 bases between. This CDR3 reads CASSVEVLGADTQYF. CDR3 bases: TGTGCCAGCAGCGTAGAAGTCCTAGGGGCAGATACGCAGTATTTT.

CDR3 region: CASSQDRETYEQYF. The CDR3 region has the DNA TGCGCCAGCAGCCAAGACAGGGAAACTTACGAGCAGTACTTC. The rearrangement uses TRBV4-3 and TRBJ2-7; possibly TRBD1 for D (5 bases). V was pared by 0 bases and J by 4 bases, with 10 bases between. The CDR3 runs 14 residues. Germline assignment: CDR1 LGHNA and CDR2 YSLEER.

The chain recombines TRBV4-1 with TRBJ1-5; the D gene is possibly TRBD1 (5 bases). This CDR3 has 15 amino acids. Germline V gene data show CDR1 as MGHRA and CDR2 as YSYEKL. Trimming left V 4 bases short and J 3 bases short, with 13 bases between. The CDR3 nucleotides are TGCGCCAGCAGCCTTGACCGGACACCCAATCAGCCCCAGCATTTT. Protein product: CASSLDRTPNQPQHF.

The chain joins TRBV11-2 to TRBJ2-7; a possible D gene is TRBD2 (6 bases). This CDR3 region has 14 residues. The V gene lost 2 bases and the J gene lost 2 bases, with 10 bases spanning the gap. In germline, CDR1 is SGHAT, CDR2 FQNNGV. CDR3 sequence: CASSLIAAPYEQYF. As DNA, the CDR3 is TGTGCCAGCAGCTTAATAGCGGCTCCCTACGAGCAGTACTTC.

This clone was recorded once. The chain combines TRBV6-1 with TRBJ2-1; D remains unclear. CDR1 is MNHNS, CDR2 SASEGT, per germline. V was shortened by 6 bases and J by 1 base, with 16 bases between the two germline ends. The CDR3 sequence is 16 residues long. This CDR3 reads CASSELRAGSYNEQFF. The CDR3, as DNA: TGTGCCAGCAGCGAATTAAGGGCCGGGTCCTACAATGAGCAGTTCTTC.

This clone was detected once. The rearrangement uses TRBV6-1 and TRBJ1-5, with D possibly matching TRBD1 (6 bases). Germline values: CDR1 MNHNS, CDR2 SASEGT. The V end lost 0 bases, the J end lost 0 bases, and 15 bases lay between the germline ends. The CDR3 is made up of 18 amino acids. This CDR3 is CASSEALRGQNSNQPQHF. In DNA, the CDR3 is TGTGCCAGCAGTGAAGCGCTGCGGGGACAAAATAGCAATCAGCCCCAGCATTTT.

This chain connects TRBV5-1 to TRBJ1-1; the match to TRBD1 covers 7 bases. Unmatched junction bases numbered 5, after V lost 3 bases and J lost 0 bases. The CDR3 totals 15 residues. Germline loops: CDR1 SGHRS, CDR2 YFSETQ. CDR3 DNA sequence: TGCGCCAGCAGCTCGAGACAGGGAATGAACACTGAAGCTTTCTTT. Its translation: CASSSRQGMNTEAFF.

The chain recombines TRBV28 with TRBJ2-5; TRBD2 might be the D (5 bases). This CDR3 spans 16 amino acids. V gave up 5 bases and J gave up 5 bases, with 21 bases separating them. Germline CDR1 is MDHEN and CDR2 is SYDVKM. CDR3 sequence (DNA): TGTGCCAGCAGTCCCCAACTAGGGCCAGGCTGGGAGACCCAGTACTTC. It yields the protein CASSPQLGPGWETQYF.

CDR3 amino acids: CASSSIAASTDTQYF. CDR3 nucleotide sequence: TGTGCCAGCAGCTCCATAGCCGCTAGCACAGATACGCAGTATTTT. The chain employs TRBV7-6 and TRBJ2-3; D is undetermined. The CDR3 is 15 amino acids. Germline CDR1 SGHVS, CDR2 FNYEAQ. V gave up 4 bases and J gave up 0 bases, with 11 bases separating them.

The chain combines TRBV14 with TRBJ2-1, with D possibly matching TRBD1 (7 bases). Trimming shortened V by 3 bases and J by 1 base, and 22 bases separated the two germline ends. Germline assignment: CDR1 SGHDN and CDR2 FVKESK. The CDR3 is 19 residues long. The CDR3 nucleotides read TGTGCCAGCAGCCACCCGGGACAGCCAGTAGGAGGGTCCTACAATGAGCAGTTCTTC. Amino acid sequence: CASSHPGQPVGGSYNEQFF.